This T cell receptor beta chain was found in a study of T cells after yellow fever vaccination. For TCR, cDNA came from 5'RACE template switching, which added a universal primer site and UMIs. TCRdb reprocessed the 5' RACE reads with MiXCR, giving one entry per CDR3 protein. The sample carries over 150,000 distinct CDR3 sequences, around 7.2% recorded once. This clonotype was counted at least ten times. What it binds is not known. Study results and caveats: On re-exposure, the response was weaker but peaked faster, at day 5 versus 15. A small share of clonotypes appeared in both CD4 and CD8 compartments.

This clonotype was obtained from a man younger than 35 who received the YFV17D yellow fever vaccine. The source material was CD4+ T cells sorted from PBMCs, sampled about 5 days after the first yellow fever vaccination.

CDR3: CASSPAGRGGYGYTF. The CDR3 DNA is TGTGCCAGCAGCCCCGCGGGCAGGGGCGGCTATGGCTACACCTTC. The rearrangement uses TRBV5-6 and TRBJ1-2, with D possibly matching TRBD1 (6 bases). The CDR3 is 15 amino acids. V was clipped by 4 bases and J by 4 bases, with 17 bases between them. In germline, CDR1 is SGHDT, CDR2 YYEEEE.